This T cell receptor beta chain was retrieved from a study of blood T cells in healthy people across ages. Whole-study context: About one barcoded beta molecule per two T cells came from capture by template switching. The study, taken as a whole, reports: Relative to aged donors, long-lived donors carried more naive CD4+ cells and displayed higher diversity.

The authors ran a second PCR of about 7 to 12 cycles using a sample-barcoded 5' primer and a J-beta primer mix. Sequencing yielded, for each sample, at least 2.5 million paired-end reads carrying CDR3. TCRdb called the 5' RACE reads again in MiXCR, with one record for every CDR3 protein. Of 1.5 million to 2 million distinct CDR3 sequences listed, approximately 30% are singletons. Germline CDR1 is SGDLS and CDR2 is YYNGEE. The CDR3 is 14 amino acids. About this clonotype itself: Its target is not known. Germline and junction disagree at one end, which may indicate a read error.

Material for sequencing was blood. J is TRBJ2-2 and V is TRBV9; 7 nucleotides agree with TRBD2. The receptor was isolated from a woman in her twenties or thirties in good health. The CDR3 region is CASSVKAGRGELFF. The DNA for the CDR3 is TGCGCCAGCAGCGTAAAAGCGGGACGGGGGGAGCTGTTTTTT.